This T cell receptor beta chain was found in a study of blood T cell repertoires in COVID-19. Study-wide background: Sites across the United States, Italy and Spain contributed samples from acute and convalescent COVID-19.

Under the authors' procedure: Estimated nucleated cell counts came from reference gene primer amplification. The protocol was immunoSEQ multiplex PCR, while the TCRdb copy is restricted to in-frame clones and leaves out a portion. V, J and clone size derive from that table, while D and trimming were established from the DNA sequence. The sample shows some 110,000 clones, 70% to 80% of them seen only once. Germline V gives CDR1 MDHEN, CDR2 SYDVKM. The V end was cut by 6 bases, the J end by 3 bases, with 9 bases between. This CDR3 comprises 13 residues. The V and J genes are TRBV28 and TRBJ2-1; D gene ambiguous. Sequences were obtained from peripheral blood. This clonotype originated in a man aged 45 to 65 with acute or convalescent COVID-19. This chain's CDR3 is CASSPALYNEQFF. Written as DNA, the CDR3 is TGTGCCAGCAGCCCCGCGCTCTACAATGAGCAGTTCTTC.